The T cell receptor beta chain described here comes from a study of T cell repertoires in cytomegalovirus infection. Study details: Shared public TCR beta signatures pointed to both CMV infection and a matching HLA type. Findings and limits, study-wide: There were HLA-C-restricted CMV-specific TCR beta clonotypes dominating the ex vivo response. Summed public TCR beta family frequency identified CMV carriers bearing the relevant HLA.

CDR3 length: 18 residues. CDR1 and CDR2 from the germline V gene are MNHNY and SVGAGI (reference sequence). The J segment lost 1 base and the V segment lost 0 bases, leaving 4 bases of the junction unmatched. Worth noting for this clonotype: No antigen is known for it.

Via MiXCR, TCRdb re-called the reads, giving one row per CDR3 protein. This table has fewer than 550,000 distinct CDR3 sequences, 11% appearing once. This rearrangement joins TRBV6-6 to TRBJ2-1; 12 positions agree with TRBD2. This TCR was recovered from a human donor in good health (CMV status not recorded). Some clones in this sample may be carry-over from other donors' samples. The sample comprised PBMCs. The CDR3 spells CASSYSGLAGPSYNEQFF. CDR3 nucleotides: TGTGCCAGCAGTTACTCAGGACTAGCGGGGCCATCCTACAATGAGCAGTTCTTC.